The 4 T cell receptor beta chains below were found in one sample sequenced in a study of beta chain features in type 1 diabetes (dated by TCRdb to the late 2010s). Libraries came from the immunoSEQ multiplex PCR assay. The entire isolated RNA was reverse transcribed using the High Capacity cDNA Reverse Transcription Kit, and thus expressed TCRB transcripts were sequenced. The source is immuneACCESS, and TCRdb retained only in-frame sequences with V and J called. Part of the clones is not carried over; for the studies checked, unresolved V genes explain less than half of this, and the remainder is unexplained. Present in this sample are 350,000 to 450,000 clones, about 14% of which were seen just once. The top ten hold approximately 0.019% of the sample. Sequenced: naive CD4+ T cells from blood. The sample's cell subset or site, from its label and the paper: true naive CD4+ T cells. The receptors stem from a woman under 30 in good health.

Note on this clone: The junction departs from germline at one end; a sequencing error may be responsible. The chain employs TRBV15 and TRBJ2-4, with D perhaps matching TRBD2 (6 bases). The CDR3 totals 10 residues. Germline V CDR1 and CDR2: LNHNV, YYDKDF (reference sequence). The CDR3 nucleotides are TGTGCCACCCCTCACAGCTGCGGGAACTTC. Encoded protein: CATPHSCGNF. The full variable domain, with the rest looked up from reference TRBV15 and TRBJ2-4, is DAMVIQNPRYQVTQFGKPVTLSCSQTLNHNVMYWYQQKSSQAPKLLFHYYDKDFNNEADTPDNFQSRRPNTSFCFLDIRSPGLGDTAMYLCATPHSCGNFGAGTRLSVL.

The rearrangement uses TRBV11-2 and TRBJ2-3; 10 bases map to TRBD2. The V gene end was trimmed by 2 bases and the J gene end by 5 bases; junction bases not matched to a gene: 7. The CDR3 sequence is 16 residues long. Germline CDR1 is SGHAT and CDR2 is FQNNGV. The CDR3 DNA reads TGTGCCAGCAGCTTAACTAGCGGGGTCCGGGGAGATACGCAGTATTTT. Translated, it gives CASSLTSGVRGDTQYF.

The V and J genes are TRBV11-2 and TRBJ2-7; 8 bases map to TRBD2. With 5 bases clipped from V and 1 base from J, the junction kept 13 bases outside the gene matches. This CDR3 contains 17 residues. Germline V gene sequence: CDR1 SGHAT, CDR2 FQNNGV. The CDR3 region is CASSQGPTSETSYEQYF. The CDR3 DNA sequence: TGTGCCAGCAGCCAGGGTCCGACTAGCGAAACTTCCTACGAGCAGTACTTC.

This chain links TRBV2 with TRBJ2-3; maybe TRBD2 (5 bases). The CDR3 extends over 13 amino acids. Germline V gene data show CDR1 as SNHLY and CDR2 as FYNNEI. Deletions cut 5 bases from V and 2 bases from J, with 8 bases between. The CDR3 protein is CASSPEDTDTQYF. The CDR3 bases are TGTGCCAGCAGTCCGGAGGACACAGATACGCAGTATTTT.